The source of this T cell receptor (beta chain) is a study of CD8 T cells in Susac syndrome. The sequenced target, TCR beta, came from blood CD8+ and CD4+ T cells. The patients serving as multiple sclerosis controls were treatment-naive. They had stable or active relapsing-remitting disease and fulfilled revised McDonald criteria. An input of 0.5 to 1 ug of RNA was subjected to reverse transcription using random hexamers. From the immunoSEQ multiplex PCR reads, TCRdb called clonotypes with MiXCR, one entry per CDR3 protein. The table shows 200,000 to 250,000 distinct CDR3 sequences, with approximately 90% occurring only once. Per the germline V gene, CDR1 is SEHNR and CDR2 is FQNEAQ (reference sequence). The CDR3 spans 14 residues. Trimming left V 5 bases short and J 4 bases short, with 14 bases between. This clonotype was picked up one time.

The TCR sequence derives from a human donor with multiple sclerosis. Sequences were obtained from CD8+ T cells from PBMCs. The J gene is TRBJ2-5, the V gene TRBV7-9; a weak D match, TRBD1 (5 bases). Here the CDR3 DNA reads TGTGCCAGCAGCCAAACCCAGGGTGGAGAGACCCAGTACTTC. Its protein product is CASSQTQGGETQYF.